This T cell receptor beta chain appears in the sequencing data of a study of T cell repertoires in ileal Crohn's disease. With 2 bases clipped from V and 0 bases from J, the junction kept 2 bases outside the gene matches. CDR1 and CDR2 from the germline V gene are SGHNT and YYREEE (reference sequence). The CDR3 totals 15 residues. Sequenced by immunoSEQ multiplex PCR; TCRdb stores in-frame clones only, minus some. The sample gives some 60,000 clones, approximately 88% of which show up once; about 2% is in the top ten. Time point in this sample: neoterminal ileum biopsy at postoperative endoscopy, about 6 months after surgery.

The receptor was derived from an adult with Crohn's disease. V gene TRBV5-4 combines with J gene TRBJ2-4, with 7 positions matching TRBD1. Sequencing was performed on ileal tissue. As DNA, the CDR3 is TGTGCCAGCAGCTTAAGGGGGCTAGCCAAAAACATTCAGTACTTC. It encodes CASSLRGLAKNIQYF.